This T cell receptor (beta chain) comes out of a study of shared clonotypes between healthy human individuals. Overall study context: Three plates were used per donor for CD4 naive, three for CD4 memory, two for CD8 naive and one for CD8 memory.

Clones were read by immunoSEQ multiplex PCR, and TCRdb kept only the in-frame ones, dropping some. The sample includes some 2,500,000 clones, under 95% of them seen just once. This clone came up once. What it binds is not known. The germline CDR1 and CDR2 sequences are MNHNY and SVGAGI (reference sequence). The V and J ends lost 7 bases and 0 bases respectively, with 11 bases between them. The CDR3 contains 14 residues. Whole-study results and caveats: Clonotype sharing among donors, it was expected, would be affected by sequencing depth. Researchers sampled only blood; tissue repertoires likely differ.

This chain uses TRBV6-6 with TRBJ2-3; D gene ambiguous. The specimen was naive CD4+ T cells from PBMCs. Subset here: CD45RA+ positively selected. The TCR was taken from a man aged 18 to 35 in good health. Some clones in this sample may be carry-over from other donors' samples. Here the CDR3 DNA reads TGTGCCAGCACCCCTCGTTCTAGCACAGATACGCAGTATTTT. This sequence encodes CASTPRSSTDTQYF.